The entry below describes one T cell receptor beta chain. The antigen remains undetermined. V was pared by 0 bases and J by 5 bases, with 13 bases between. The germline CDR1 and CDR2 sequences are SQVTM and ANQGSEA. There are 14 residues in the CDR3. The PCR employed 60 Vbeta primers together with 13 Jbeta primers. Profiling relied on immunoSEQ multiplex PCR, and the TCRdb table lists in-frame clones only, not all of them. This sample has 130,000 to 150,000 clones; 65% to 80% occur once, and the top ten carry approximately 8.8%. The data are from a study of cytomegalovirus exposure and HLA in healthy donors. General study points: Several of the most significant clusters appeared, in a later analysis, to be linked to common viral pathogens.

This receptor was obtained from a woman aged 45-60 years in good health and CMV-seropositive. V gene TRBV29-1 combines with J gene TRBJ1-2; no clear D. Source material: PBMCs. This CDR3 is CSVEDPSTPYGYTF. The CDR3 DNA is TGCAGCGTTGAAGATCCTAGTACGCCTTATGGCTACACCTTC.